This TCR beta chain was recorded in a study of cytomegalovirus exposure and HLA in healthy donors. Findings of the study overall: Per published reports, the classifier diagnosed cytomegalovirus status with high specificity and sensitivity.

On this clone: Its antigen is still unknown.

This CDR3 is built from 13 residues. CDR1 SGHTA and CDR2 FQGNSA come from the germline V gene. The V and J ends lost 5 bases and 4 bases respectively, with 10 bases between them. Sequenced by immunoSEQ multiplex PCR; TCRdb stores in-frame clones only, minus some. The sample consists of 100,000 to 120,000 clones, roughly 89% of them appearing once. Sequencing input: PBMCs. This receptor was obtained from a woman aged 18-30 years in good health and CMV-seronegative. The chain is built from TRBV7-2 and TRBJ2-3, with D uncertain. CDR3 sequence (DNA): TGTGCCAGCAGCCCACCGGCGGCAGATACGCAGTATTTT. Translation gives CASSPPAADTQYF.